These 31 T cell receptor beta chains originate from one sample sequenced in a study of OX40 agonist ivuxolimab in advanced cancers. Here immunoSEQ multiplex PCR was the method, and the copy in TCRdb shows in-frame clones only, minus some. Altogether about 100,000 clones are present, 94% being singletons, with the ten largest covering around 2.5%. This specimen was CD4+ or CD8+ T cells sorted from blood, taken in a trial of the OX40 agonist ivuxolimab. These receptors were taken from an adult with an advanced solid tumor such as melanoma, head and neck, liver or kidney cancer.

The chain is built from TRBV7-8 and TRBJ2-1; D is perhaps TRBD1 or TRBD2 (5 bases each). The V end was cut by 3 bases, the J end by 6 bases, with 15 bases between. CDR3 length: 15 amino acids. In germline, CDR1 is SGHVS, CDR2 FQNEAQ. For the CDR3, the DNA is TGTGCCAGCAGCTTCGGGACCCTCGACCCCAATGAGCAGTTCTTC. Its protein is CASSFGTLDPNEQFF.

CDR3 in amino acids: CASSIDHSGTPYNSPLHF. The CDR3 DNA is TGTGCCAGTAGTATAGACCACTCCGGGACACCCTATAATTCACCCCTCCACTTT. J is TRBJ1-6 and V is TRBV19; the D gene is possibly TRBD1 (6 bases). V was shortened by 0 bases and J by 2 bases, with 14 bases between the two germline ends. This CDR3 has 18 amino acids. Germline V gene lookup returns CDR1 LNHDA and CDR2 SQIVND (reference sequence).

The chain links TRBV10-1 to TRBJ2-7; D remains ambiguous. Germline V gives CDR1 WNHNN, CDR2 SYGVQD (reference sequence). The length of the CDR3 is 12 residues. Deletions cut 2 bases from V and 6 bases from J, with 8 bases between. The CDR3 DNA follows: TGCGCCAGCAGTGAGGATTATAGCGAGCAGTACTTC. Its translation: CASSEDYSEQYF.

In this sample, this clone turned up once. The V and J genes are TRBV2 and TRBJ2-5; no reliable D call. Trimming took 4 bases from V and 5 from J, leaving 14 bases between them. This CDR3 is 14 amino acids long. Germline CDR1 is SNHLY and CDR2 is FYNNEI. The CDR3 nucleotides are TGTGCCAGCAGTGTCCAGGCCACCGCGGAGACCCAGTACTTC. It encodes CASSVQATAETQYF.

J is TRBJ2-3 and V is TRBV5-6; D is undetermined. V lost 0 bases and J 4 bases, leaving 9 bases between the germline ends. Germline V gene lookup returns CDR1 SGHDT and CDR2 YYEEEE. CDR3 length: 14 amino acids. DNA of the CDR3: TGTGCCAGCAGCTTGGTCCAGGTGTCAGATACGCAGTATTTT. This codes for CASSLVQVSDTQYF. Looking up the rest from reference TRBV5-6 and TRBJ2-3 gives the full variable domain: DAGVTQSPTHLIKTRGQQVTLRCSPKSGHDTVSWYQQALGQGPQFIFQYYEEEERQRGNFPDRFSGHQFPNYSSELNVNALLLGDSALYLCASSLVQVSDTQYFGPGTRLTVL.

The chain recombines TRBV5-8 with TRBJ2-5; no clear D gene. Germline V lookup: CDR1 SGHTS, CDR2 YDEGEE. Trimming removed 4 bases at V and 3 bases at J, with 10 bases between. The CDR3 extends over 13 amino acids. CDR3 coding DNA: TGTGCCAGCAGCGCCCGGATAGAAGAGACCCAGTACTTC. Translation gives CASSARIEETQYF.

The CDR3 reads CASRTDPPQPYGYTF. Here the CDR3 DNA reads TGTGCCAGTAGGACCGATCCCCCCCAACCCTATGGCTACACCTTC. The chain combines TRBV19 with TRBJ1-2; D is unresolved. V was cut by 6 bases and J by 4 bases, with 18 bases left in between. CDR3 size: 15 residues. Germline V gene lookup returns CDR1 LNHDA and CDR2 SQIVND (reference sequence).

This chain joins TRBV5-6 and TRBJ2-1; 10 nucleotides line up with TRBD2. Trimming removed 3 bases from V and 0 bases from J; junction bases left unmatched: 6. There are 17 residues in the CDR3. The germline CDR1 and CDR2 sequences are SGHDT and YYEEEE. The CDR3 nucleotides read TGTGCCAGCAGCTCCTGGACTAGCGGTAGCTCCTACAATGAGCAGTTCTTC. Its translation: CASSSWTSGSSYNEQFF.

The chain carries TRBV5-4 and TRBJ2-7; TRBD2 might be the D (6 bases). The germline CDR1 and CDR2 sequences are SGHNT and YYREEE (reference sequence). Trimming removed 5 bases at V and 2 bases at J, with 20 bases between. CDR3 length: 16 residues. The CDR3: CASSDPAGRYPYEQYF. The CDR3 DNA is TGTGCCAGCAGTGACCCCGCGGGACGGTACCCCTACGAGCAGTACTTC.

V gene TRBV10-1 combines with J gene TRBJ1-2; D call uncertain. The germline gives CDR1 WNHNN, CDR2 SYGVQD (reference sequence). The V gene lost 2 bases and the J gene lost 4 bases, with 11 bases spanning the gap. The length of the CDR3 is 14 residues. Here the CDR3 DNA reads TGCGCCAGCAGTGAGATTGGGAAACCCTATGGCTACACCTTC. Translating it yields CASSEIGKPYGYTF.

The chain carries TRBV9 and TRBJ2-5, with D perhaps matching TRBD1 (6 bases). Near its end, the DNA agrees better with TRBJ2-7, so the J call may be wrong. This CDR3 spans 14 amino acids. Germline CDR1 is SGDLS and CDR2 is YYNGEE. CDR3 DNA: TGTGCCAGCAGCGTAGACAGGGCCCAACGCGAGCAGTACTTC. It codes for CASSVDRAQREQYF.

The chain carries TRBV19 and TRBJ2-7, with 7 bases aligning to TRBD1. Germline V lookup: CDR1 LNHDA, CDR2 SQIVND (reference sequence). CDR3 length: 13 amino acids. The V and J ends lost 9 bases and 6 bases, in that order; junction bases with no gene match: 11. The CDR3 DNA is TGTGCCAGCTCGCAGGGGGTCAGGAGCGAGCAGTACTTC. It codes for CASSQGVRSEQYF.

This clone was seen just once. CDR3 residues: CASSPTGGGDKNIQYF. The DNA for the CDR3 is TGTGCCAGCAGCCCTACTGGCGGGGGGGACAAAAACATTCAGTACTTC. This chain links TRBV11-3 with TRBJ2-4; TRBD2 agrees at 9 bases. This CDR3 is built from 16 residues. Germline lookup yields CDR1 SGHNT and CDR2 YENEEA. V lost 5 bases, J lost 3 bases, and 8 bases stayed unmatched.

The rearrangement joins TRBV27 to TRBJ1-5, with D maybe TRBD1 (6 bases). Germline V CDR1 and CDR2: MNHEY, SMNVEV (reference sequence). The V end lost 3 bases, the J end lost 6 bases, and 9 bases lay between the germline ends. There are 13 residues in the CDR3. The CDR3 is CASSLGGGQPQHF. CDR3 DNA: TGTGCCAGCAGTTTGGGGGGCGGTCAGCCCCAGCATTTT.

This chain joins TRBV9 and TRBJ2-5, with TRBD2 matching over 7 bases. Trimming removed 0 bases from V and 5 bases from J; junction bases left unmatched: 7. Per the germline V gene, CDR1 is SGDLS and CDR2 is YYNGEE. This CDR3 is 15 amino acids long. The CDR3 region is CASSVGSAGWETQYF. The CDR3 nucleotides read TGTGCCAGCAGCGTAGGGTCAGCGGGGTGGGAGACCCAGTACTTC.

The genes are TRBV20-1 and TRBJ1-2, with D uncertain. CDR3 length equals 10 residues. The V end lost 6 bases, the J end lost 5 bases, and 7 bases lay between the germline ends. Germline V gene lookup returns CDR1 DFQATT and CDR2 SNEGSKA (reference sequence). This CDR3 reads CSAEPYGYTF. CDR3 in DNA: TGCAGTGCGGAACCGTATGGCTACACCTTC.

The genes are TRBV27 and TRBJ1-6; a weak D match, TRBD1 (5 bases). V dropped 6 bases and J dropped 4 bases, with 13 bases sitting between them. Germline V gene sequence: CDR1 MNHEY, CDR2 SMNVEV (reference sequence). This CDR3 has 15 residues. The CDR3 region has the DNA TGTGCCAGCAGCCCTCCCCCAGGGTATAATTCACCCCTCCACTTT. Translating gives CASSPPPGYNSPLHF.

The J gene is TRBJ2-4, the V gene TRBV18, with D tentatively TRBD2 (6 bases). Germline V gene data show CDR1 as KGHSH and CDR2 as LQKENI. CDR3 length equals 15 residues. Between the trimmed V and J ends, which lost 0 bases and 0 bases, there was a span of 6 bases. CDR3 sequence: CASSPPSGAKNIQYF. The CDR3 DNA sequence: TGTGCCAGCTCACCACCTAGCGGAGCCAAAAACATTCAGTACTTC.

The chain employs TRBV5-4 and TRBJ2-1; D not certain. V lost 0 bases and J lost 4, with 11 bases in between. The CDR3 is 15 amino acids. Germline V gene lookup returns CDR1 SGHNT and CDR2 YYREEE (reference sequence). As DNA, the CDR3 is TGTGCCAGCAGCTTGGGGATTAACGGTTACAATGAGCAGTTCTTC. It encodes CASSLGINGYNEQFF. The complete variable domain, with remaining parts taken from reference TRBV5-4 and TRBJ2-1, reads ETGVTQSPTHLIKTRGQQVTLRCSSQSGHNTVSWYQQALGQGPQFIFQYYREEENGRGNFPPRFSGLQFPNYSSELNVNALELDDSALYLCASSLGINGYNEQFFGPGTRLTVL.

CDR3 sequence reads: CASSWAGSGEQYF. The DNA for the CDR3 is TGTGCCAGCAGTTGGGCGGGCTCAGGCGAGCAGTACTTC. The chain employs TRBV6-1 and TRBJ2-7, with a possible D match to TRBD2 (5 bases). Germline V gene sequence: CDR1 MNHNS, CDR2 SASEGT. This CDR3 is built from 13 residues. V was cut by 5 bases and J by 6 bases, with 14 bases left in between.

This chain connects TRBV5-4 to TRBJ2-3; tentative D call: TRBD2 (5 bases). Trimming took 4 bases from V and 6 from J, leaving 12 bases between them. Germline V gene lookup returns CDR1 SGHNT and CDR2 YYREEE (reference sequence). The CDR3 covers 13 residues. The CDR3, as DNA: TGTGCCAGCAGCGATAGCGTCGGGGATACGCAGTATTTT. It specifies CASSDSVGDTQYF.

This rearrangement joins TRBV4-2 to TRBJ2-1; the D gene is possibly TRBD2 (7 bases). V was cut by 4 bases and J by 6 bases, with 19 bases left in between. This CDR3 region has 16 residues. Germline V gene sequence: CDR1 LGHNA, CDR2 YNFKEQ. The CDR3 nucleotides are TGTGCCAGCAGCCGTACCGGGACAAGGGAGGGCAATGAGCAGTTCTTC. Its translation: CASSRTGTREGNEQFF.

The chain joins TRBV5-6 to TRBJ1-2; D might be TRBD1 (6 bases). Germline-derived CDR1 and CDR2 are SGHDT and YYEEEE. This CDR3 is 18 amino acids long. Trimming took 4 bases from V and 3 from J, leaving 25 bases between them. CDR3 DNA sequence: TGTGCCAGCAGCCCAACCTTCAACAGGGATCCAGCCGACTATGGCTACACCTTC. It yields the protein CASSPTFNRDPADYGYTF.

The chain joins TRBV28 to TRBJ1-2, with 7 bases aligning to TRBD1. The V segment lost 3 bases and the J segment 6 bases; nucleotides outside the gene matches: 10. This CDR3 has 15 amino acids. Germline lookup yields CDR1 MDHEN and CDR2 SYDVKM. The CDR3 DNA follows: TGTGCCAGCAGTTTTATAGGGGGCAAACCGAATGGCTACACCTTC. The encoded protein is CASSFIGGKPNGYTF.

The CDR3 region is CASSAGYEQYF. For the CDR3, the DNA is TGTGCCAGCAGCGCAGGGTACGAGCAGTACTTC. The chain employs TRBV5-4 and TRBJ2-7, with a tentative D call TRBD1 (5 bases). Germline CDR1 is SGHNT and CDR2 is YYREEE (reference sequence). The V end was cut by 4 bases, the J end by 4 bases, with 6 bases between. The CDR3 has 11 residues. Using reference TRBV5-4 and TRBJ2-7 for the parts outside the CDR3, the full variable domain is ETGVTQSPTHLIKTRGQQVTLRCSSQSGHNTVSWYQQALGQGPQFIFQYYREEENGRGNFPPRFSGLQFPNYSSELNVNALELDDSALYLCASSAGYEQYFGPGTRLTVT.

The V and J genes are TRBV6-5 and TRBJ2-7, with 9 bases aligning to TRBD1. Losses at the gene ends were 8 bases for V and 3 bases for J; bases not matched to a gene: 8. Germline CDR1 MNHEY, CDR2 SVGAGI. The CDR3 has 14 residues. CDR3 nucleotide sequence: TGTGCCAGCGGCAACAGGGGGCCTAACTACGAGCAGTACTTC. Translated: CASGNRGPNYEQYF.

CDR3 in DNA: TGTGCCAGTATCCCAACCGGGACAGGGACTGAAGCTTTCTTT. This gives the protein CASIPTGTGTEAFF. J is TRBJ1-1 and V is TRBV19; 9 nucleotides agree with TRBD1. This CDR3 has 14 residues. Germline assignment: CDR1 LNHDA and CDR2 SQIVND (reference sequence). With 7 bases clipped from V and 5 bases from J, the junction kept 8 bases outside the gene matches.

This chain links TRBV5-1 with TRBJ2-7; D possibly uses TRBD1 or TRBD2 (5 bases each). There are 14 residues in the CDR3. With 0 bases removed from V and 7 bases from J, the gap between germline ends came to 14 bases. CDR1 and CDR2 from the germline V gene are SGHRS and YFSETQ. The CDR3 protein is CASSLASGSGEQYF. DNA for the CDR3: TGCGCCAGCAGCTTGGCCTCAGGGAGTGGAGAGCAGTACTTC.

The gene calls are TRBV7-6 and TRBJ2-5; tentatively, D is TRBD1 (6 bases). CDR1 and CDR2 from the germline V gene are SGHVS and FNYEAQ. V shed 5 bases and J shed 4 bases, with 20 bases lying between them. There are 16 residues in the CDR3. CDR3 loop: CASSRGRGLGGETQYF. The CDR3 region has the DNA TGTGCCAGCAGCCGCGGCCGTGGCCTAGGGGGAGAGACCCAGTACTTC. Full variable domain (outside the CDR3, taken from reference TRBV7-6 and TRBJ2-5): GAGVSQSPRYKVTKRGQDVALRCDPISGHVSLYWYRQALGQGPEFLTYFNYEAQQDKSGLPNDRFSAERPEGSISTLTIQRTEQRDSAMYRCASSRGRGLGGETQYFGPGTRLLVL.

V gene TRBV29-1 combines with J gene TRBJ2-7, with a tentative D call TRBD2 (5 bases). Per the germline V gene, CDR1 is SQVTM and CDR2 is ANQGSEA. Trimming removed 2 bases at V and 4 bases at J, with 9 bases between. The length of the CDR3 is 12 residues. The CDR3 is CSVETGSYEQYF. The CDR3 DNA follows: TGCAGCGTTGAAACGGGGTCTTACGAGCAGTACTTC.

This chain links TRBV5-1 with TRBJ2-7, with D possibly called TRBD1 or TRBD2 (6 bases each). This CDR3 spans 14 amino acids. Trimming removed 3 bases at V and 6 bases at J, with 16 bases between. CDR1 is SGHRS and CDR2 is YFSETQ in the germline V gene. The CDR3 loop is CASSWGADSREQYF. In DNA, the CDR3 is TGCGCCAGCAGCTGGGGGGCGGACAGCCGCGAGCAGTACTTC.